The next 18 T cell receptor beta chains were all read from a single sample in a study of response to subunit inactivated influenza vaccine. TCRdb reprocessed the RT-PCR reads with MiXCR, giving one entry per CDR3 protein. The profile covers 400,000 to 550,000 distinct CDR3 sequences, with around 25% appearing a single time and under 2.5% taken by the ten largest. The specimen was CD4+ T cells sorted from PBMCs, collected around 5 days after vaccination. These receptors were obtained from a man aged 45-65 years who received an inactivated influenza vaccine.

The chain carries TRBV2 and TRBJ1-6; D perhaps matches TRBD1 (6 bases). The germline V gene has CDR1 SNHLY and CDR2 FYNNEI. The CDR3 runs to 15 residues. Trimming cost V 6 bases and J 5 bases, with 14 bases left between them. CDR3: CASRTGTSHNSPLHF. The CDR3 bases are TGTGCCAGCAGAACCGGGACATCTCATAATTCACCCCTCCACTTT.

This clonotype was detected only a few times. This chain uses TRBV7-2 with TRBJ2-7; D unresolved. Germline loops: CDR1 SGHTA, CDR2 FQGNSA. The V and J ends lost 0 bases and 5 bases respectively, with 8 bases between them. The CDR3 has 13 amino acids. In nucleotides, the CDR3 is TGTGCCAGCAGCTTAGCACTATACCACGAGCAGTACTTC. Translation: CASSLALYHEQYF.

There are a few counts of this clonotype. CDR3 loop: CASSHGQGGLLGGYTF. As DNA, the CDR3 is TGTGCCAGCAGCCACGGACAGGGAGGACTTTTGGGTGGCTACACCTTC. This rearrangement joins TRBV5-8 to TRBJ1-2, with 8 bases aligning to TRBD1. This CDR3 region has 16 residues. Per the germline V gene, CDR1 is SGHTS and CDR2 is YDEGEE. V shed 4 bases and J 7 bases; nucleotides not matched to a gene: 15.

The chain employs TRBV20-1 and TRBJ2-6; D perhaps matches TRBD1 (5 bases). Looked up from germline, CDR1 is DFQATT and CDR2 is SNEGSKA (reference sequence). The CDR3 covers 14 residues. V shed 6 bases and J shed 2 bases, with 11 bases lying between them. Here the CDR3 DNA reads TGCAGTGCACTCAGGGCAACTGGGGCCAACGTCCTGACTTTC. This sequence encodes CSALRATGANVLTF.

This chain joins TRBV7-8 and TRBJ2-7; D is uncertain. This CDR3 is 14 amino acids long. Trimming left V 5 bases short and J 4 bases short, with 15 bases between. Germline V gene sequence: CDR1 SGHVS, CDR2 FQNEAQ. The chain's CDR3 is CASSRTGRSYEQYF. The CDR3 DNA is TGTGCCAGCAGCCGGACCGGACGAAGTTACGAGCAGTACTTC.

The V gene is TRBV12-3 or TRBV12-4, the J gene TRBJ2-7; TRBD1 agrees at 10 bases. After removal of 3 bases from V and 3 bases from J, the junction contained 2 bases not matched to a gene. The CDR3 extends over 14 amino acids. CDR3 loop: CASSFGDRGYEQYF. The DNA for the CDR3 is TGTGCCAGCAGTTTCGGGGACAGGGGCTACGAGCAGTACTTC.

This clonotype was observed a few times. The V and J genes are TRBV12-3 or TRBV12-4 and TRBJ1-2; the match to TRBD1 covers 8 bases. The CDR3 runs to 17 residues. The V segment lost 2 bases and the J segment 4 bases; nucleotides outside the gene matches: 12. The CDR3 is CASSLRVGDRTSYGYTF. The CDR3 DNA reads as TGTGCCAGCAGTTTAAGGGTGGGGGACAGGACCTCCTATGGCTACACCTTC.

V is TRBV7-8 and J is TRBJ2-1; D remains ambiguous. The V end lost 5 bases, the J end lost 6 bases, and 17 bases lay between the germline ends. Germline CDR1 and CDR2: SGHVS and FQNEAQ. This CDR3 has 15 amino acids. CDR3 sequence: CASSLRRFPPNEQFF. Written as DNA, the CDR3 is TGTGCCAGCAGCCTCAGGCGGTTCCCCCCCAATGAGCAGTTCTTC.

The chain has TRBV4-2 and TRBJ2-1, with 8 bases matching TRBD2. After removal of 1 base from V and 7 bases from J, the junction contained 9 bases not matched to a gene. This CDR3 has 16 amino acids. Germline CDR1 LGHNA, CDR2 YNFKEQ. Here the CDR3 DNA reads TGTGCCAGCAGCCAAGGTGAGCGGGAGATTGGGAATGAGCAGTTCTTC. It translates to CASSQGEREIGNEQFF.

This clonotype has a handful of counts. CDR3 in DNA: TGCAGTGCTAGAGATTTCGGCATCTCCTACGAGCAGTACTTC. Amino acids: CSARDFGISYEQYF. The J gene is TRBJ2-7, the V gene TRBV20-1; D unclear. V lost 0 bases to trimming and J lost 0 bases, with 9 bases between them. The CDR3 has 14 amino acids. CDR1 is DFQATT, CDR2 SNEGSKA, per germline (reference sequence).

About this clonotype: A much larger clone sits a single nucleotide away, making a read error possible. V usage is TRBV5-1 and J usage is TRBJ2-7, with D perhaps TRBD1 (6 bases). CDR1 is SGHRS, CDR2 YFSETQ, per germline. CDR3 size: 13 residues. The CDR3 DNA reads as TGCGCCTGCAGCTTCGGACAGACCTACGAGCAGTACTTC. Protein: CACSFGQTYEQYF.

This chain joins TRBV7-3 and TRBJ2-5; D may be TRBD1 or TRBD2 (5 bases each). V was cut by 1 base and J by 5 bases, with 14 bases left in between. CDR1 and CDR2 (germline): SGHTA, FQGTGA. CDR3 length: 15 residues. DNA of the CDR3: TGTGCCAGCAGCTTAATGGGGAGACAGTACGAGACCCAGTACTTC. It encodes CASSLMGRQYETQYF.

This clonotype was seen only once. V is TRBV27 and J is TRBJ2-7, with 10 bases identical to TRBD2. The CDR3 has 15 residues. In germline, CDR1 is MNHEY, CDR2 SMNVEV (reference sequence). The junction had 11 bases not matched to a gene; V was cut back by 10 bases and J by 2 bases. The CDR3 DNA is TGTGCCACCGTTCCGCTAGCGGGAGCGGCCTACGAGCAGTACTTC. As protein: CATVPLAGAAYEQYF.

This chain's CDR3 is CASSWGGYAGRTYNEQFF. The DNA of the CDR3 is TGTGCCAGCAGTTGGGGAGGGTACGCGGGGAGGACCTACAATGAGCAGTTCTTC. The chain has TRBV6-2 or TRBV6-3 and TRBJ2-1, with 7 positions matching TRBD2. The CDR3 covers 18 residues. Germline CDR1 and CDR2: MNHEY and SVGEGT. J was trimmed by 2 bases and V by 4 bases; bases with no gene match: 14.

The chain is built from TRBV10-3 and TRBJ2-7; D remains ambiguous. V lost 2 bases and J lost 6, with 8 bases in between. This CDR3 contains 12 residues. Germline assignment: CDR1 ENHRY and CDR2 SYGVKD. The CDR3 DNA reads TGTGCCATCAGTGAGCGAGCCTCCGAGCAGTACTTC. Its protein is CAISERASEQYF.

In nucleotides, the CDR3 is TGTGCCAGCTCACCCCGCCAGGCAGTCACAGATACGCAGTATTTT. This translates into CASSPRQAVTDTQYF. This chain joins TRBV18 and TRBJ2-3; D unresolved. The CDR3 loop spans 15 amino acids. Trimming left V 3 bases short and J 2 bases short, with 12 bases between. The germline gives CDR1 KGHSH, CDR2 LQKENI.

In its sample, this clonotype was seen a few times. DNA for the CDR3: TGTGCCAGCAGCCTCGGGGCGGAAAACTCTGGAAACACCATATATTTT. Protein product: CASSLGAENSGNTIYF. V usage is TRBV9 and J usage is TRBJ1-3; D perhaps matches TRBD1 (5 bases). The CDR3 extends over 16 amino acids. Germline lookup yields CDR1 SGDLS and CDR2 YYNGEE. Between the trimmed V and J ends, which lost 4 bases and 0 bases, there was a span of 14 bases.

The chain carries TRBV12-3 or TRBV12-4 and TRBJ2-3; TRBD2 matches 8 bases. The trim removed 5 bases at V and 0 bases at J, leaving 4 bases unmatched. The CDR3 has 15 residues. The CDR3 protein is CASSQPSGSTDTQYF. DNA for the CDR3: TGTGCCAGCAGTCAACCTAGCGGGAGCACAGATACGCAGTATTTT.